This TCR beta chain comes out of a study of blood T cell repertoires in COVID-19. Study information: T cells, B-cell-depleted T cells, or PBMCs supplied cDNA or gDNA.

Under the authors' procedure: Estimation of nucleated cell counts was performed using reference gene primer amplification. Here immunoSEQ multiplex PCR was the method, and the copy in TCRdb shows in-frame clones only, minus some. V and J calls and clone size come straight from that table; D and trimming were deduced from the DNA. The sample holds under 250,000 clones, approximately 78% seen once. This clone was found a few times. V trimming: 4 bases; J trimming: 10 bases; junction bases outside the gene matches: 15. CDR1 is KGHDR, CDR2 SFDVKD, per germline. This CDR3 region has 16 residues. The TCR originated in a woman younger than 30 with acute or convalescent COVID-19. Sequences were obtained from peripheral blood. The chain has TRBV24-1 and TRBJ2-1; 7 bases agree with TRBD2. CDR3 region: CATSESSAGARGEQFF. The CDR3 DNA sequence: TGTGCCACCAGTGAGTCATCGGCGGGAGCCCGGGGGGAGCAGTTCTTC.